This TCR beta chain derives from a study of T cell repertoires in cytomegalovirus infection. Study-wide points: Summed frequency of shared TCR beta families picked out CMV carriers who also had the relevant HLA.

V was clipped by 6 bases and J by 4 bases; unmatched bases: 8. The CDR3 consists of 14 residues. Per the germline V gene, CDR1 is MNHEY and CDR2 is SMNVEV (reference sequence). TCRdb re-called the reads with MiXCR, one entry per CDR3 protein. The sample has about 770,000 distinct CDR3 sequences, about 28% seen once. A note on this clonotype: The antigen remains unidentified.

The chain links TRBV27 to TRBJ1-1; TRBD1 aligns across 7 bases. The specimen was cultured CD8+ T cells from PBMCs, collected from culture after CMV antigen stimulation. This receptor was obtained from a human donor in good health (CMV status not recorded). Some clones in this sample may be carry-over from other donors' samples. The CDR3 region has the DNA TGTGCCAGCAGCTTACAGGGGCATGGCACTGAAGCTTTCTTT. The encoded protein is CASSLQGHGTEAFF.